Presented here are 23 T cell receptor beta chains from one specimen sequenced in a study of blood T cell repertoires in COVID-19 (TCRdb year 2020). Library creation used the immunoSEQ multiplex PCR assay. TCRdb carries this immuneACCESS record with in-frame sequences only. Its versions omit some clonotypes, under half of them owing to an unresolved V gene in the studies checked, with the rest unexplained. Present in this sample are about 110,000 clones, more than 75% of which were seen just once. The ten largest clones add up to 2% to 2.5% of the sample. The sequenced sample was peripheral blood. These receptor sequences come from a human donor in a cohort sampled during active COVID-19.

The chain uses TRBV7-8 and TRBJ1-4; TRBD1 matches 7 bases. The CDR3 length is 17 residues. Germline loops: CDR1 SGHVS, CDR2 FQNEAQ. The V segment lost 0 bases and the J segment 3 bases; nucleotides outside the gene matches: 7. DNA of the CDR3: TGTGCCAGCAGCTTAGCCGGCAGGGGGTGGGCTAATGAAAAACTGTTTTTT. Its protein is CASSLAGRGWANEKLFF. Filled out from reference TRBV7-8 and TRBJ1-4, the complete variable domain reads GAGVSQSPRYKVAKRGQDVALRCDPISGHVSLFWYQQALGQGPEFLTYFQNEAQLDKSGLPSDRFFAERPEGSVSTLKIQRTQQEDSAVYLCASSLAGRGWANEKLFFGSGTQLSVL.

The chain has TRBV11-1 and TRBJ1-1, with D perhaps TRBD1 (6 bases). V dropped 5 bases and J dropped 5 bases, with 12 bases sitting between them. The germline CDR1 and CDR2 sequences are SGHAT and FQDESV (reference sequence). This CDR3 comprises 13 residues. For the CDR3, the DNA is TGTGCCAGCAGCCCCCGGGGGGCGACTGAAGCTTTCTTT. Amino acid sequence: CASSPRGATEAFF.

This chain uses TRBV2 with TRBJ1-5, with TRBD1 matching 7 bases. Trimming took 7 bases from V and 6 from J; bases not matched to a gene: 6. The CDR3 is made up of 13 amino acids. CDR1 is SNHLY, CDR2 FYNNEI, per germline. In DNA form, the CDR3 reads TGTGCCAGCACGACAGGGTCGTCTCAGCCCCAGCATTTT. Encoded protein: CASTTGSSQPQHF.

The V call is TRBV18, the J call TRBJ1-2; 7 nucleotides line up with TRBD1. Germline CDR1 KGHSH, CDR2 LQKENI. J was trimmed by 2 bases and V by 2 bases; bases with no gene match: 5. This CDR3 is 15 amino acids long. Here the CDR3 reads CASSPETGSNYGYTF. The CDR3 DNA reads as TGTGCCAGCTCACCAGAGACAGGGAGCAACTATGGCTACACCTTC. The entire variable domain, with the rest obtained from reference TRBV18 and TRBJ1-2, is as follows: NAGVMQNPRHLVRRRGQEARLRCSPMKGHSHVYWYRQLPEEGLKFMVYLQKENIIDESGMPKERFSAEFPKEGPSILRIQQVVRGDSAAYFCASSPETGSNYGYTFGSGTRLTVV.

V is TRBV19 and J is TRBJ2-3, with D possibly matching TRBD2 (7 bases). V dropped 0 bases and J dropped 5 bases, with 21 bases sitting between them. CDR1 and CDR2 from the germline V gene are LNHDA and SQIVND (reference sequence). The CDR3 runs to 18 residues. In nucleotides, the CDR3 is TGTGCCAGTAGTATAGAGATATTTGGGGGGGGGCGTTTAGATACGCAGTATTTT. The encoded protein is CASSIEIFGGGRLDTQYF.

The rearrangement uses TRBV7-2 and TRBJ1-2, with TRBD1 matching over 8 bases. The junction had 10 bases not matched to a gene; V was cut back by 5 bases and J by 8 bases. Germline-derived CDR1 and CDR2 are SGHTA and FQGNSA. This CDR3 comprises 14 residues. CDR3 in amino acids: CASSPRTGWGGYTF. The CDR3 region has the DNA TGTGCCAGCAGCCCGCGGACAGGGTGGGGCGGCTACACCTTC.

The chain has TRBV28 and TRBJ2-7, with D perhaps matching TRBD2 (5 bases). This CDR3 spans 12 amino acids. V gave up 7 bases and J gave up 1 base, with 8 bases separating them. Germline V gives CDR1 MDHEN, CDR2 SYDVKM. Written as DNA, the CDR3 is TGTGCCAGCACCGGGGAGTCCTACGAGCAGTACTTC. Amino acid sequence: CASTGESYEQYF. The entire variable domain, with the rest obtained from reference TRBV28 and TRBJ2-7, is as follows: DVKVTQSSRYLVKRTGEKVFLECVQDMDHENMFWYRQDPGLGLRLIYFSYDVKMKEKGDIPEGYSVSREKKERFSLILESASTNQTSMYLCASTGESYEQYFGPGTRLTVT.

This clone was observed a handful of times. J is TRBJ2-2 and V is TRBV7-6, with 8 positions matching TRBD2. The CDR3 has 17 amino acids. Germline V lookup: CDR1 SGHVS, CDR2 FNYEAQ. V trimming: 5 bases; J trimming: 3 bases; junction bases outside the gene matches: 11. The CDR3 sequence is CASSPIPSGSDTGELFF. Here the CDR3 DNA reads TGTGCCAGCAGCCCCATTCCCAGCGGGAGTGACACCGGGGAGCTGTTTTTT.

The chain uses TRBV2 and TRBJ2-1, with 11 bases aligning to TRBD2. Germline values: CDR1 SNHLY, CDR2 FYNNEI. This CDR3 has 16 residues. With V trimmed by 0 bases and J by 8 bases, 6 bases remained unmatched. The CDR3 is CASSEAVAGGRDEQFF. The CDR3 DNA follows: TGTGCCAGCAGTGAAGCGGTAGCGGGAGGGCGAGATGAGCAGTTCTTC.

This chain links TRBV3-1 (or the pseudogene TRBV3-2) with TRBJ1-1; TRBD1 might be the D (6 bases). There are 14 residues in the CDR3. Per germline, CDR1 LGHDT and CDR2 YNNKEL (reference sequence). V was pared by 7 bases and J by 1 base, with 13 bases between. CDR3 DNA sequence: TGTGCCAGCACTACAGGGTTTTCGAACACTGAAGCTTTCTTT. Protein product: CASTTGFSNTEAFF.

V gene TRBV5-1 combines with J gene TRBJ2-3; 11 nucleotides agree with TRBD2. The CDR3 spans 14 residues. V lost 8 bases and J lost 3; bases outside the gene matches: 5. CDR1 is SGHRS, CDR2 YFSETQ, per germline. The chain's CDR3 is CASRTSGSTDTQYF. CDR3 nucleotide sequence: TGCGCCAGTAGGACTAGCGGGTCGACAGATACGCAGTATTTT.

The chain carries TRBV7-6 and TRBJ2-1, with 11 bases fitting TRBD2. Unmatched junction bases numbered 8, after V lost 4 bases and J lost 9 bases. CDR3 length equals 15 residues. Germline V CDR1 and CDR2: SGHVS, FNYEAQ. In DNA, the CDR3 is TGTGCCAGCAGCTCCTATAGCGGGGGGGGGTTTGAGCAGTTCTTC. It translates to CASSSYSGGGFEQFF. The variable domain in full, completed from reference TRBV7-6 and TRBJ2-1, reads GAGVSQSPRYKVTKRGQDVALRCDPISGHVSLYWYRQALGQGPEFLTYFNYEAQQDKSGLPNDRFSAERPEGSISTLTIQRTEQRDSAMYRCASSSYSGGGFEQFFGPGTRLTVL.

The chain couples TRBV29-1 to TRBJ1-4; TRBD1 matches 7 bases. Germline V gives CDR1 SQVTM, CDR2 ANQGSEA. The CDR3 covers 13 residues. Germline trimming cut 2 bases from V and 11 bases from J; bases unmatched to any gene: 8. CDR3 nucleotide sequence: TGCAGCGTTGAATTAGGGGACAGCGTTAAACTGTTTTTT. Amino acid sequence: CSVELGDSVKLFF.

The V and J genes are TRBV5-6 and TRBJ2-5; 9 bases line up with TRBD1. Germline lookup yields CDR1 SGHDT and CDR2 YYEEEE. V gave up 1 base and J gave up 5 bases; unmatched junction bases: 3. CDR3 length: 14 residues. Written as DNA, the CDR3 is TGTGCCAGCAGCTTGTACAGGGGGCCGGAGACCCAGTACTTC. This sequence encodes CASSLYRGPETQYF.

The J gene is TRBJ2-1, the V gene TRBV4-3; 10 bases map to TRBD2. Germline V gives CDR1 LGHNA, CDR2 YSLEER. V trimming: 1 base; J trimming: 15 bases; junction bases outside the gene matches: 6. The CDR3 is 13 residues long. CDR3 in DNA: TGCGCCAGCAGCCAAGTCAGCGGGGGGGCCACGTTCTTC. It yields the protein CASSQVSGGATFF.

The chain combines TRBV9 with TRBJ2-7; 9 nucleotides align to TRBD2. The CDR3 length is 14 residues. CDR1 is SGDLS, CDR2 YYNGEE, per germline. V shed 4 bases and J 3 bases; nucleotides not matched to a gene: 5. The CDR3, as DNA: TGTGCCAGCAGCCCTTATAGCGGGGGCTACGAGCAGTACTTC. This sequence encodes CASSPYSGGYEQYF. Full variable domain (missing parts from reference TRBV9 and TRBJ2-7): DSGVTQTPKHLITATGQRVTLRCSPRSGDLSVYWYQQSLDQGLQFLIQYYNGEERAKGNILERFSAQQFPDLHSELNLSSLELGDSALYFCASSPYSGGYEQYFGPGTRLTVT.

V usage is TRBV7-6 and J usage is TRBJ2-5; no definite D call. The V end was cut by 1 base, the J end by 5 bases, with 14 bases between. This CDR3 is 15 amino acids long. Germline V CDR1 and CDR2: SGHVS, FNYEAQ. The CDR3 region has the DNA TGTGCCAGCAGCTTAGGCCTTTCGGCGGTTGAGACCCAGTACTTC. Its protein product is CASSLGLSAVETQYF.

The V gene is TRBV9, the J gene TRBJ2-1; 9 bases map to TRBD2. The CDR3 length is 14 residues. Germline-derived CDR1 and CDR2 are SGDLS and YYNGEE. V lost 4 bases to trimming and J lost 7 bases; unmatched junction nucleotides: 6. The CDR3 region has the DNA TGTGCCAGCAGCTTTAGCGGGAGTTGGAATGAGCAGTTCTTC. The encoded protein is CASSFSGSWNEQFF. Together with reference TRBV9 and TRBJ2-1, the CDR3 gives the full variable domain: DSGVTQTPKHLITATGQRVTLRCSPRSGDLSVYWYQQSLDQGLQFLIQYYNGEERAKGNILERFSAQQFPDLHSELNLSSLELGDSALYFCASSFSGSWNEQFFGPGTRLTVL.

The chain is built from TRBV5-1 and TRBJ2-7, with 10 bases fitting TRBD2. Losses at the gene ends were 4 bases for V and 7 bases for J; bases not matched to a gene: 17. Germline CDR1 SGHRS, CDR2 YFSETQ. The CDR3 is 17 residues long. The CDR3 region is CASSPRGAGGPGWEQYF. DNA of the CDR3: TGCGCCAGCAGCCCTCGCGGAGCGGGAGGGCCGGGGTGGGAGCAGTACTTC. Based on the CDR3 plus reference TRBV5-1 and TRBJ2-7, the full variable domain is KAGVTQTPRYLIKTRGQQVTLSCSPISGHRSVSWYQQTPGQGLQFLFEYFSETQRNKGNFPGRFSGRQFSNSRSEMNVSTLELGDSALYLCASSPRGAGGPGWEQYFGPGTRLTVT.

The rearrangement links TRBV19 to TRBJ2-1; 12 bases are a match to TRBD2. Germline V gene sequence: CDR1 LNHDA, CDR2 SQIVND (reference sequence). Germline trimming cut 5 bases from V and 7 bases from J; bases unmatched to any gene: 6. This CDR3 comprises 15 residues. The CDR3 loop is CASSGTSGLFNEQFF. CDR3 sequence (DNA): TGTGCCAGTAGTGGGACTAGCGGGCTTTTTAATGAGCAGTTCTTC.

The V and J genes are TRBV7-8 and TRBJ2-5, with D maybe TRBD2 (5 bases). In germline, CDR1 is SGHVS, CDR2 FQNEAQ. V gave up 5 bases and J gave up 2 bases, with 18 bases separating them. CDR3 size: 16 residues. This CDR3 reads CASSVRMGDRQETQYF. As DNA, the CDR3 is TGTGCCAGCAGCGTGCGTATGGGAGATCGGCAAGAGACCCAGTACTTC.

The genes are TRBV27 and TRBJ1-5; 8 positions agree with TRBD1. Germline V gene sequence: CDR1 MNHEY, CDR2 SMNVEV (reference sequence). This CDR3 spans 14 amino acids. V dropped 5 bases and J dropped 6; count of bases not matched to a gene: 6. CDR3 in amino acids: CASSPRTGTQPQHF. The CDR3 nucleotides are TGTGCCAGCAGTCCACGGACAGGGACTCAGCCCCAGCATTTT.

This rearrangement joins TRBV28 to TRBJ2-5, with a tentative D call TRBD2 (6 bases). Germline V gene data show CDR1 as MDHEN and CDR2 as SYDVKM. The V and J ends lost 3 bases and 6 bases respectively, with 14 bases between them. This CDR3 spans 14 amino acids. This chain's CDR3 is CASSFPGDLKTQYF. CDR3 sequence (DNA): TGTGCCAGCAGTTTTCCGGGGGACTTGAAGACCCAGTACTTC.